The sequence of this T cell receptor beta chain was determined in a study of T cells in Graves' hyperthyroidism and ophthalmopathy. The authors took PBMCs from 7.5 to 10 ml fresh peripheral blood. This clonotype was counted at least ten times. Its cognate antigen is unknown. The CDR3 regions of TCR beta were amplified from RNA transcripts. The TCR CDR3 was amplified in a first-round RT-PCR using the HTBI primer set. Each CDR3 protein is one row after TCRdb ran MiXCR on the multiplex PCR reads. The data contain 250,000 to 300,000 distinct CDR3 sequences, about 14% of them singletons. Findings of the study overall: Patients with ophthalmopathy were separated from those with stable hyperthyroidism by a 13 V-J model.

Sequencing was carried out using blood. The origin of this receptor is a woman aged 30 to 39 with Graves' hyperthyroidism that later progressed to Graves' ophthalmopathy.

CDR3 nucleotides: TGTGCCAGCAGCATGGGGGGCTACGAGCAGTACTTC. It yields the protein CASSMGGYEQYF. V is TRBV28 and J is TRBJ2-7, with a possible D match to TRBD2 (6 bases). Deletions cut 6 bases from V and 3 bases from J, with 9 bases between. The germline V gene encodes CDR1 MDHEN and CDR2 SYDVKM. There are 12 residues in the CDR3.